These T cell receptor beta chains were read from a single sample in a study of radiation and T cells in renal cell carcinoma. Using immunoSEQ multiplex PCR, the repertoire was profiled, and TCRdb retains in-frame clones only, with some absent. The table shows roughly 9,600 clones, with roughly 59% occurring only once. The source material was tumor tissue, sampled from a patient whose treatment included radiotherapy and nephrectomy. These receptors all stem from a woman in her forties or fifties with renal cell carcinoma. The CDR3 runs from the conserved cysteine through the conserved F or W. The D gene is left open where the match is weak. Size is omitted from some rows. Given values are once, few, many or a class for expanded clones.

j_gene: TRBJ2-7; abundance: -; v_gene: TRBV5-1; d_gene: TRBD1; CDR3nt: TGCGCCAGCAGCTTGTCGGGACAGGGGGCCGAGCAGTACTTC; CDR3aa: CASSLSGQGAEQYF
j_gene: TRBJ2-7; abundance: -; v_gene: TRBV11-2; d_gene: -; CDR3nt: TGTGCCAGCAGCTTAGTCGGCTACGAGCAGTACTTC; CDR3aa: CASSLVGYEQYF
j_gene: TRBJ1-2; abundance: -; v_gene: TRBV9; d_gene: -; CDR3nt: TGTGCCAGCAGCCGCGACGGGGCTCCTAACTATGGCTACACCTTC; CDR3aa: CASSRDGAPNYGYTF
j_gene: TRBJ2-5; abundance: few; v_gene: TRBV5-5; d_gene: -; CDR3nt: TGTGCCAGCAGCTTTTCTTGGGCGGAACATAGGGAGACCCAGTACTTC; CDR3aa: CASSFSWAEHRETQYF
j_gene: TRBJ2-5; abundance: -; v_gene: TRBV10-2; d_gene: -; CDR3nt: TGCGCCAGCAGTGAGTCGATACTACCGGGAGAGACCCAGTACTTC; CDR3aa: CASSESILPGETQYF
j_gene: TRBJ2-3; abundance: -; v_gene: TRBV14; d_gene: -; CDR3nt: TGTGCCAGCAGCCAACCGAGACACACAGATACGCAGTATTTT; CDR3aa: CASSQPRHTDTQYF
j_gene: TRBJ2-2; abundance: -; v_gene: TRBV19; d_gene: TRBD2; CDR3nt: TGTGCCAGTAGTACGAGACTAGCCTCTAACACCGGGGAGCTGTTTTTT; CDR3aa: CASSTRLASNTGELFF
j_gene: TRBJ1-2; abundance: -; v_gene: TRBV5-6; d_gene: TRBD1; CDR3nt: TGTGCCAGCAGCTCAATCTCGGGCAGGGGGGGTTCTGGCTACACCTTC; CDR3aa: CASSSISGRGGSGYTF
j_gene: TRBJ2-3; abundance: -; v_gene: TRBV7-2; d_gene: TRBD2; CDR3nt: TGTGCCAGCAGCCCCGGGACTAGCGGGGCCCGAAGCACAGATACGCAGTATTTT; CDR3aa: CASSPGTSGARSTDTQYF
j_gene: TRBJ2-7; abundance: -; v_gene: TRBV27; d_gene: -; CDR3nt: TGTGCCAGCAGTTTATCGGGCCTGGCGTCCTACGAGCAGTACTTC; CDR3aa: CASSLSGLASYEQYF
j_gene: TRBJ1-5; abundance: -; v_gene: TRBV6-6; d_gene: -; CDR3nt: TGTGCCAGCGGGGATCAGCCCCAGCATTTT; CDR3aa: CASGDQPQHF
j_gene: TRBJ1-2; abundance: once; v_gene: TRBV6-1; d_gene: -; CDR3nt: TGTGCCAGCAGTGACTATCAGTGGTACACCTTC; CDR3aa: CASSDYQWYTF
j_gene: TRBJ2-2; abundance: -; v_gene: TRBV6-5; d_gene: -; CDR3nt: TGTGCCAGCAGCACAGGGGAGGACACCGGGGAGCTGTTTTTT; CDR3aa: CASSTGEDTGELFF
j_gene: TRBJ1-5; abundance: -; v_gene: TRBV19; d_gene: -; CDR3nt: TGTGCCAGTAGTATAGCAGGCCTCGGACAGCCCCAGCATTTT; CDR3aa: CASSIAGLGQPQHF
j_gene: TRBJ2-1; abundance: -; v_gene: TRBV5-4; d_gene: -; CDR3nt: TGTGCCAGCAGCTTTTGGGCTAGCCGGAATGAGCAGTTCTTC; CDR3aa: CASSFWASRNEQFF
j_gene: TRBJ2-7; abundance: once; v_gene: TRBV6-5; d_gene: -; CDR3nt: TGTGCCAGCAGCTACGGGACTCCCCTCTCCTACGAGCAGTACTTT; CDR3aa: CASSYGTPLSYEQYF
j_gene: TRBJ1-4; abundance: large; v_gene: TRBV15; d_gene: -; CDR3nt: TGTGCCACCAGCAGAGATGCCGGGGGGACGGGTGAAAAACTGTTTTTT; CDR3aa: CATSRDAGGTGEKLFF